This T cell receptor (beta chain) originates from a study of blood T cell repertoires in COVID-19. Libraries were prepared by immunoSEQ multiplex PCR; TCRdb keeps only in-frame clonotypes and omits some of them. The sample holds around 330,000 clones, roughly 90% seen once. CDR3 length: 15 amino acids. V lost 3 bases, J lost 4 bases, and 8 bases stayed unmatched. Germline CDR1 and CDR2: MNHEY and SMNVEV (reference sequence). This sequence originates from a woman aged 40 to 50 who had recovered from COVID-19. The sequencing input was PBMCs or T cells enriched from blood (not recorded which). The chain carries TRBV27 and TRBJ2-7, with 8 bases lining up with TRBD2. CDR3 DNA: TGTGCCAGCAGTTTGGTGGGCGGGAGGATGTACGAGCAGTACTTC. Encoded protein: CASSLVGGRMYEQYF.